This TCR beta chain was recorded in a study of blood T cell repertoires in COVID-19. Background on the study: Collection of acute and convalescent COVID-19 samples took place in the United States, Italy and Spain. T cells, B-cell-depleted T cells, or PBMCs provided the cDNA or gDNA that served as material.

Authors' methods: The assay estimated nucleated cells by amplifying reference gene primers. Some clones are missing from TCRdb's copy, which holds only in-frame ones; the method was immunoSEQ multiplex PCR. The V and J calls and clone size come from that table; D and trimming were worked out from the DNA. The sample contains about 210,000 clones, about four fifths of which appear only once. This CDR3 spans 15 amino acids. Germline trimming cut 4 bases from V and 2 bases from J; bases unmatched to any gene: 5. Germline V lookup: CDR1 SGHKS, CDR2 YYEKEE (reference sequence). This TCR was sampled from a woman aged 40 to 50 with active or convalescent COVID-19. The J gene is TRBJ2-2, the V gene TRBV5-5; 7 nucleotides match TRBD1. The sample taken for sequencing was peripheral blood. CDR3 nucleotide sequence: TGTGCCAGCAGCCCGAGACAGGGAAACACCGGGGAGCTGTTTTTT. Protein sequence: CASSPRQGNTGELFF.